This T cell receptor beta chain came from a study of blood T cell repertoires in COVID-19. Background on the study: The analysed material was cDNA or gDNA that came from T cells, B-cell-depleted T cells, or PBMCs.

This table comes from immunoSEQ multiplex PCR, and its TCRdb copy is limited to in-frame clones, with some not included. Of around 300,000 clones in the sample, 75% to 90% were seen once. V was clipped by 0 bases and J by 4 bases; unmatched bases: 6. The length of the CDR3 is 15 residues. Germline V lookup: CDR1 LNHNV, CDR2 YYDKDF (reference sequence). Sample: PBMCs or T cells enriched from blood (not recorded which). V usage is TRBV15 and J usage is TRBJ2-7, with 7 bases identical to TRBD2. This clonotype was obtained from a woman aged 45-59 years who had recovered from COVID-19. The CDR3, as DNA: TGTGCCACCAGCAGAGATCTAGCGGCTCGATACGAGCAGTACTTC. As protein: CATSRDLAARYEQYF.